A single T cell receptor beta chain is shown here with its context. CDR1 SGHTA and CDR2 FQGTGA come from the germline V gene. The CDR3 length is 19 residues. V lost 2 bases to trimming and J lost 2 bases, with 23 bases between them. These data belong to a study of blood T cell repertoires in COVID-19. Study in general: Sources were T cells, B-cell-depleted T cells, or PBMCs; the material itself was cDNA or gDNA.

Patients from Seattle were sampled longitudinally, starting during active infection. Per the original data handling: The assay estimated nucleated cells by amplifying reference gene primers. Data came from immunoSEQ multiplex PCR; TCRdb stores just in-frame clones and leaves some out. That table gives V, J and clone size, and the DNA gave D and trimming. The sample has 250,000 to 350,000 clones; more than 80% are singletons. The sequencing input was peripheral blood. The chain carries TRBV7-3 and TRBJ2-3; weak D call: TRBD2 (5 bases). The origin of this receptor is a woman younger than 45 with COVID-19, enrolled during active disease. This chain's CDR3 is CASSLGLPASNSFTDTQYF. The CDR3 DNA is TGTGCCAGCAGCTTAGGACTCCCGGCCTCCAACAGCTTCACAGATACGCAGTATTTT.